This passage covers 2 T cell receptor beta chains from one sample sequenced in a study of cytomegalovirus exposure and HLA in healthy donors. Both 60 Vbeta primers and 13 Jbeta primers went into the PCR. Libraries were prepared by immunoSEQ multiplex PCR; TCRdb keeps only in-frame clonotypes and omits some of them. The sample records under 150,000 clones, 79% being singletons. Material for sequencing was PBMCs. These receptors originate from a young man in good health and CMV-seronegative.

The chain combines TRBV15 with TRBJ2-7, with a possible D match to TRBD1 (5 bases). Germline-derived CDR1 and CDR2 are LNHNV and YYDKDF (reference sequence). The CDR3 loop spans 15 amino acids. Deletions cut 0 bases from V and 3 bases from J, with 12 bases between. The CDR3 DNA is TGTGCCACCAGCAGAGATTCGGCAGGGATCTACGAGCAGTACTTC. The encoded protein is CATSRDSAGIYEQYF.

J is TRBJ2-2 and V is TRBV12-5; 9 bases align to TRBD1. The germline V gene has CDR1 LGHNT and CDR2 FRNRAP. The CDR3 sequence is 16 residues long. V shed 5 bases and J 4 bases; nucleotides not matched to a gene: 8. CDR3 bases: TGTGCTAGTGGTGGGTCGAGACAGGGGGGCACCGGGGAGCTGTTTTTT. Its protein product is CASGGSRQGGTGELFF.